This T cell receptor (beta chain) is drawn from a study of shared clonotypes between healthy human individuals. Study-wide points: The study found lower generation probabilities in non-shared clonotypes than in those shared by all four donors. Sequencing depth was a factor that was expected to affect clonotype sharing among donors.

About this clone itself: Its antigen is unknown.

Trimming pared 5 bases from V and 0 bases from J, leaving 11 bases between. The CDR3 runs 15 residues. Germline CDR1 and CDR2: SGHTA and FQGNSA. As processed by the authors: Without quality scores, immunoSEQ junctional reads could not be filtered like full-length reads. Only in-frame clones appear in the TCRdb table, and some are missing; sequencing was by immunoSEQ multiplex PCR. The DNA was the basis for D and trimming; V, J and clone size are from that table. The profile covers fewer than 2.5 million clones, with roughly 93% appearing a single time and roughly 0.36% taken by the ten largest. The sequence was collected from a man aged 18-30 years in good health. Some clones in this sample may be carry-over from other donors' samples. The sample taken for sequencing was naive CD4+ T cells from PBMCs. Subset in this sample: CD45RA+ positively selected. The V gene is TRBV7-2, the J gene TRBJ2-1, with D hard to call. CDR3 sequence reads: CASSRGGDSYNEQFF. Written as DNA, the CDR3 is TGTGCCAGCAGCCGTGGCGGCGACTCCTACAATGAGCAGTTCTTC. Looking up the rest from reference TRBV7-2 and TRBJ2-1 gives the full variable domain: GAGVSQSPSNKVTEKGKDVELRCDPISGHTALYWYRQSLGQGLEFLIYFQGNSAPDKSGLPSDRFSAERTGGSVSTLTIQRTQQEDSAVYLCASSRGGDSYNEQFFGPGTRLTVL.